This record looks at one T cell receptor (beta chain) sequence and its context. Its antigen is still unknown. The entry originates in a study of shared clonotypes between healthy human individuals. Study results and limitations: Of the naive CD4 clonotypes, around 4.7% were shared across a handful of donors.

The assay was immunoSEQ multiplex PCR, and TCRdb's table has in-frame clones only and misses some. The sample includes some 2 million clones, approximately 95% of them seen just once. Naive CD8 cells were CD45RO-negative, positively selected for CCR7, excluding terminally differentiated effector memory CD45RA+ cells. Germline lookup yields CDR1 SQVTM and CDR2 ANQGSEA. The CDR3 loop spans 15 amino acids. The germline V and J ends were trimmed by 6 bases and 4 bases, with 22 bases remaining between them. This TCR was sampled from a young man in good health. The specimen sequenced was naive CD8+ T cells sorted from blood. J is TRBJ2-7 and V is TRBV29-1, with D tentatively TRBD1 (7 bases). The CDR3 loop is CSVGGGYRDSYEQYF. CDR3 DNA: TGCAGCGTGGGGGGAGGATACCGGGACAGTTACGAGCAGTACTTC.